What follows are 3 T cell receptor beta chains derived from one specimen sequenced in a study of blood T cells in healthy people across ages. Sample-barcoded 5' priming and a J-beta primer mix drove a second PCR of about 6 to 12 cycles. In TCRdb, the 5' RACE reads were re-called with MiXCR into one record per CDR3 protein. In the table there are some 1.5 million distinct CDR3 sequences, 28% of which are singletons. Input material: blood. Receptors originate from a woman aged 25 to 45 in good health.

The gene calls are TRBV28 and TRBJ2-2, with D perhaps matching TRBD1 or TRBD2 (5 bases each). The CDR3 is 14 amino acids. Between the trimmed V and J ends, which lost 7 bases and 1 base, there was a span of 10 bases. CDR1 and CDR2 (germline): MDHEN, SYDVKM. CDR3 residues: CASTPGRNTGELFF. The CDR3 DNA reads TGTGCCAGCACCCCGGGACGGAACACCGGGGAGCTGTTTTTT. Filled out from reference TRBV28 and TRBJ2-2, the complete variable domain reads DVKVTQSSRYLVKRTGEKVFLECVQDMDHENMFWYRQDPGLGLRLIYFSYDVKMKEKGDIPEGYSVSREKKERFSLILESASTNQTSMYLCASTPGRNTGELFFGEGSRLTVL.

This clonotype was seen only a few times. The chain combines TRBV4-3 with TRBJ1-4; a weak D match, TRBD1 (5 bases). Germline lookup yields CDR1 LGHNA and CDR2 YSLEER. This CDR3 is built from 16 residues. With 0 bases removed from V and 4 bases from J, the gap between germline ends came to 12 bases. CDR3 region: CASSQDRPQDNEKLFF. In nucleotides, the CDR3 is TGCGCCAGCAGCCAAGATCGTCCACAGGATAATGAAAAACTGTTTTTT.

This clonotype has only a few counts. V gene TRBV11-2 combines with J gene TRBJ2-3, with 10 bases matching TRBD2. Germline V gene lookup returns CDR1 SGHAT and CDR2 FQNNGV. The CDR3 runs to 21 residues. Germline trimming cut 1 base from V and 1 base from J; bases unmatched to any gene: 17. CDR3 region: CASSLVPRLAGVSGGTDTQYF. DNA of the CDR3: TGTGCCAGCAGCTTAGTTCCAAGGCTAGCGGGAGTTTCGGGAGGCACAGATACGCAGTATTTT.